The rows below give T cell receptor beta chains drawn from one sample of a study of control samples from healthy donors and cancer patients. TCRdb's copy holds only in-frame clones and misses some; the assay was immunoSEQ multiplex PCR. This table has more than 85,000 clones, 75% to 95% appearing once. Sequenced sample: blood. All receptors derive from a human donor in good health. The donor label of this sample is uncertain. The CDR3 runs from the conserved cysteine through the conserved F or W. D genes are given only for firm matches. Only part of the rows carry a size: once, few, many, or a class if the clone is expanded.

>TRBV2|NA|NA|TRBJ1-2
TGTGCCAGCAGTGAAAGGACGGCCTATGGCTACACCTTC
CASSERTAYGYTF
>TRBV2|NA|NA|TRBJ2-1
TGTGCCAGCAGGCGGTTCAATGAGCAGTTCTTC
CASRRFNEQFF
>TRBV7-6|NA|NA|TRBJ1-6
TGTGCCAGCAGCTTTTCCGTGGGCCAAGATTCACCCCTCCACTTT
CASSFSVGQDSPLHF
>TRBV27|NA|NA|TRBJ1-1
TGTGCCAGCAGTGTACACCAGGGGTTTGACACTGAAGCTTTCTTT
CASSVHQGFDTEAFF
>TRBV20-1|TRBD2|NA|TRBJ2-2
TGCAGTGCTAGTACTAGCGGGGGGGCCACCGGGGAGCTGTTTTTT
CSASTSGGATGELFF
>TRBV6-5|TRBD1|NA|TRBJ1-5
TGTGCCACTCCGGGACAGGGATCCAGTCAGCCCCAGCATTTT
CATPGQGSSQPQHF
>TRBV9|NA|NA|TRBJ2-7
TGTGCCAGCAGCCCCTCCGGGACGGATGCCTACGAGCAGTACTTC
CASSPSGTDAYEQYF
>TRBV30|NA|few|TRBJ2-1
TGTGCCTGGAACATCGGGGGCTCCTACAATGAGCAGTTCTTC
CAWNIGGSYNEQFF
>TRBV6-1|NA|NA|TRBJ1-5
TGTGCCAGCAGTGAAGAATGGGGGCCCCAGCATTTT
CASSEEWGPQHF
>TRBV7-9|NA|NA|TRBJ1-3
TGTGCCAGCAGCTTAGAAAACAGGGCCCGCTCTGGAAACACCATATATTTT
CASSLENRARSGNTIYF
>TRBV19|NA|NA|TRBJ2-1
TGTGCCAGTAGTATTGACGGGGGATCCGTAAATGAGCAGTTCTTC
CASSIDGGSVNEQFF
>TRBV6-2/TRBV6-3|TRBD2|NA|TRBJ2-2
TGTGCCAGCAGTAAGGCGGGGGGAGAAACCGGGGAGCTGTTTTTT
CASSKAGGETGELFF
>TRBV6-2/TRBV6-3|NA|NA|TRBJ1-1
TGTGCCAGCAGTGTACAGGGAATTCGGAGCACTGAAGCTTTCTTT
CASSVQGIRSTEAFF
>TRBV18|NA|few|TRBJ1-2
TGTGCCAGCTCACCTCCAGGACGGGGGACACAATGCGGCTACACCTTC
CASSPPGRGTQCGYTF
>TRBV5-1|TRBD1|NA|TRBJ2-7
TGCGCCAGCAGCTTGGGGGACAGTTCCTACGAGCAGTACTTC
CASSLGDSSYEQYF
>TRBV3-1/TRBV3-2|NA|NA|TRBJ2-7
TGTGCCAGCAGGGGACGAATGGAACACGAGCAGTACTTC
CASRGRMEHEQYF
>TRBV6-2/TRBV6-3|NA|NA|TRBJ1-1
TGTGCCAGCAGTTACTTTGGGGAAAACACTGAAGCTTTCTTT
CASSYFGENTEAFF
>TRBV7-2|TRBD1|NA|TRBJ1-2
TGTGCCAGCAGCTCGTCTCCGGGACAGGGGGCTCCGGCCTTC
CASSSSPGQGAPAF
>TRBV19|NA|NA|TRBJ2-2
TGTGCCAGTAGTATAGGTAGACAGGCCGGGGAGCTGTTTTTT
CASSIGRQAGELFF
>TRBV19|NA|NA|TRBJ2-7
TGTGCCAGTAGTATATCTGAAGCGGGCTTTCCCTACGAGCAGTACTTC
CASSISEAGFPYEQYF
>TRBV10-1|TRBD1|NA|TRBJ1-5
TGCGCCAGCAGCTCACAGGGGGCATGGAATCAGCCCCAGCATTTT
CASSSQGAWNQPQHF
>TRBV4-3|NA|NA|TRBJ1-1
TGCGCCAGCAGCCAAGGAACCCGCGGCGCGAGGACTGAAGCTTTCTTT
CASSQGTRGARTEAFF
>TRBV6-5|NA|NA|TRBJ1-1
TGTGCCAGCAGTTACAATCGTCATGTGAACACTGAAGCTTTCTTT
CASSYNRHVNTEAFF
>TRBV14|NA|NA|TRBJ1-2
TGTGCCAGCAGCCAAATAGGAGCCAGGGCTCCCTATGGCTACACCTTC
CASSQIGARAPYGYTF
>TRBV11-2|TRBD1|NA|TRBJ1-4
TGTGCCAGCAGCCCGGGACAGTGGGATGAAAAACTGTTTTTT
CASSPGQWDEKLFF
>TRBV5-6|TRBD1|NA|TRBJ1-2
TGTGCCAGCAGCCGGACAGGGGATGACTATGGCTACACCTTC
CASSRTGDDYGYTF
>TRBV24-1|NA|NA|TRBJ2-1
TGTGCCACCAGTGAGGGGACTATTCCAGGGGATGAGCAGTTCTTC
CATSEGTIPGDEQFF